Below are 29 T cell receptor beta chains sequenced from a single sample in a study of siplizumab effects on memory and regulatory T cells. Using immunoSEQ multiplex PCR, the repertoire was profiled, and TCRdb retains in-frame clones only, with some absent. Of nearly 85,000 clones listed, about 91% were seen once; the top ten hold roughly 1.4%. The sequencing input was Tregs sorted from blood. The receptors come from a human donor in good health.

The V call is TRBV11-3, the J call TRBJ2-2, with unresolved D. CDR3 length: 12 residues. The V gene lost 5 bases and the J gene lost 8 bases, with 9 bases spanning the gap. The V gene's germline CDR1 is SGHNT and CDR2 YENEEA. CDR3 residues: CASSLRRGELFF. CDR3 bases: TGTGCCAGCAGCCTACGACGGGGGGAGCTGTTTTTT.

The CDR3 loop reads CASSLWRTSGGASDTQYF. The CDR3 DNA reads TGTGCCAGCAGCTTATGGCGCACTAGCGGGGGGGCTTCTGATACGCAGTATTTT. The rearrangement joins TRBV7-9 to TRBJ2-3, with 13 bases fitting TRBD2. The CDR3 is 18 residues long. Per the germline V gene, CDR1 is SEHNR and CDR2 is FQNEAQ (reference sequence). V lost 2 bases to trimming and J lost 6 bases; unmatched junction nucleotides: 11.

The CDR3 reads CASSPPNRGNTEAFF. The CDR3 DNA reads TGTGCCAGCTCACCGCCAAATAGGGGGAACACTGAAGCTTTCTTT. The chain couples TRBV18 to TRBJ1-1; TRBD1 might be the D (5 bases). V lost 3 bases and J 1 base, leaving 12 bases between the germline ends. CDR3 length: 15 amino acids. Germline CDR1 and CDR2: KGHSH and LQKENI. Full variable domain (remainder filled in from reference TRBV18 and TRBJ1-1): NAGVMQNPRHLVRRRGQEARLRCSPMKGHSHVYWYRQLPEEGLKFMVYLQKENIIDESGMPKERFSAEFPKEGPSILRIQQVVRGDSAAYFCASSPPNRGNTEAFFGQGTRLTVV.

The genes are TRBV11-3 and TRBJ2-1, with TRBD1 matching 9 bases. Per the germline V gene, CDR1 is SGHNT and CDR2 is YENEEA. There are 14 residues in the CDR3. Trimming removed 3 bases from V and 10 bases from J; junction bases left unmatched: 7. The CDR3 region has the DNA TGTGCCAGCAGCTTCTCCGGGACAGGGAACGAGCAGTTCTTC. This codes for CASSFSGTGNEQFF.

The chain combines TRBV19 with TRBJ1-2; tentatively, D is TRBD1 (6 bases). V gave up 4 bases and J gave up 3 bases, with 15 bases separating them. Per germline, CDR1 LNHDA and CDR2 SQIVND (reference sequence). This CDR3 spans 15 amino acids. CDR3 coding DNA: TGTGCCAGTAGTACCAAACAGGGACCCCACTATGGCTACACCTTC. Residues: CASSTKQGPHYGYTF.

The chain carries TRBV15 and TRBJ1-2; TRBD1 matches 7 bases. Germline loops: CDR1 LNHNV, CDR2 YYDKDF (reference sequence). The CDR3 loop spans 12 amino acids. J lost 4 bases, V lost 9 bases, and 5 bases had no gene match. CDR3 residues: CATSTGAYGYTF. CDR3 sequence (DNA): TGTGCCACGTCCACAGGGGCCTATGGCTACACCTTC.

This clone showed up just once. The chain couples TRBV7-9 to TRBJ1-6; 8 bases map to TRBD1. The germline gives CDR1 SEHNR, CDR2 FQNEAQ (reference sequence). The length of the CDR3 is 13 residues. V shed 6 bases, J shed 7 bases, and the junction held 2 bases outside the gene matches. The CDR3 DNA reads TGTGCCAGCAGAGGGACAGGCAATTCACCCCTCCACTTT. It encodes CASRGTGNSPLHF.

This clone was recorded once. This chain links TRBV30 with TRBJ1-1; D is uncertain. Trimming removed 6 bases at V and 5 bases at J, with 13 bases between. The germline V gene encodes CDR1 GTSNPN and CDR2 SVGIG (reference sequence). This CDR3 spans 12 amino acids. CDR3 amino acids: CACKEIRTEAFF. The CDR3 DNA reads TGTGCCTGTAAGGAAATCCGAACTGAAGCTTTCTTT. The entire variable domain, with the rest obtained from reference TRBV30 and TRBJ1-1, is as follows: SQTIHQWPATLVQPVGSPLSLECTVEGTSNPNLYWYRQAAGRGLQLLFYSVGIGQISSEVPQNLSASRPQDRQFILSSKKLLLSDSGFYLCACKEIRTEAFFGQGTRLTVV.

The chain couples TRBV7-2 to TRBJ2-3; D is unresolved. CDR1 and CDR2 from the germline V gene are SGHTA and FQGNSA. CDR3 size: 15 residues. Trimming took 5 bases from V and 2 from J, leaving 14 bases between them. CDR3 sequence (DNA): TGTGCCAGCAGCCGCACGGGTCTAGACACAGATACGCAGTATTTT. Translating gives CASSRTGLDTDTQYF.

This chain uses TRBV5-5 with TRBJ2-1; 9 positions match TRBD1. Germline-derived CDR1 and CDR2 are SGHKS and YYEKEE (reference sequence). V lost 3 bases to trimming and J lost 6 bases; unmatched junction nucleotides: 7. The CDR3 sequence is 15 residues long. The CDR3 sequence: CASSSGQGLVNEQFF. The CDR3 coding sequence is TGTGCCAGCAGCTCCGGACAGGGGCTGGTCAATGAGCAGTTCTTC.

In DNA form, the CDR3 reads TGTGCCAGCAGCCCTGGACTAGCGGGGTTCACAGATACGCAGTATTTT. Encoded protein: CASSPGLAGFTDTQYF. The chain employs TRBV11-3 and TRBJ2-3; TRBD2 matches at 12 bases. This CDR3 has 16 residues. Germline CDR1 is SGHNT and CDR2 is YENEEA. V shed 5 bases, J shed 2 bases, and the junction held 5 bases outside the gene matches.

The chain couples TRBV27 to TRBJ2-7; the match to TRBD1 covers 7 bases. The length of the CDR3 is 15 residues. Germline V CDR1 and CDR2: MNHEY, SMNVEV (reference sequence). V shed 6 bases and J 5 bases; nucleotides not matched to a gene: 13. DNA of the CDR3: TGTGCCAGCAGGGGTAACGTACAGGGGATTAACGAGCAGTACTTC. It encodes CASRGNVQGINEQYF.

This clone has a handful of counts. This chain joins TRBV18 and TRBJ1-2, with 11 bases aligning to TRBD1. Germline values: CDR1 KGHSH, CDR2 LQKENI. CDR3 length equals 16 residues. Germline trimming cut 6 bases from V and 7 bases from J; bases unmatched to any gene: 13. The CDR3 is CASSRDPGQGASGYTF. As DNA, the CDR3 is TGTGCCAGCTCCCGGGACCCAGGACAGGGGGCGAGTGGCTACACCTTC.

The chain links TRBV29-1 to TRBJ1-2, with unresolved D. The V end was cut by 2 bases, the J end by 7 bases, with 11 bases between. CDR3 length equals 12 residues. CDR1 and CDR2 (germline): SQVTM, ANQGSEA. The CDR3 sequence is CSVEIRAFGYTF. CDR3 nucleotides: TGCAGCGTTGAAATTAGGGCGTTTGGCTACACCTTC.

The CDR3 region has the DNA TGTGCCAGCAGCCTAGGAGGGACCGGCTACGAGCAGTACTTC. Protein sequence: CASSLGGTGYEQYF. V and J are TRBV5-4 and TRBJ2-7; the D gene is possibly TRBD2 (6 bases). Germline loops: CDR1 SGHNT, CDR2 YYREEE (reference sequence). The CDR3 is made up of 14 amino acids. The ends were cut back, 4 bases at V and 3 bases at J, with 14 bases in the middle.

The chain employs TRBV5-1 and TRBJ2-1, with D possibly being TRBD2 (7 bases). This CDR3 is 14 amino acids long. Germline V CDR1 and CDR2: SGHRS, YFSETQ. V was pared by 4 bases and J by 5 bases, with 13 bases between. The CDR3 DNA is TGCGCCAGCAGCGTAGGGGGGGCCAACAATGAGCAGTTCTTC. It specifies CASSVGGANNEQFF. Filled out from reference TRBV5-1 and TRBJ2-1, the complete variable domain reads KAGVTQTPRYLIKTRGQQVTLSCSPISGHRSVSWYQQTPGQGLQFLFEYFSETQRNKGNFPGRFSGRQFSNSRSEMNVSTLELGDSALYLCASSVGGANNEQFFGPGTRLTVL.

The V gene is TRBV18, the J gene TRBJ1-1, with D unresolved. Trimming stripped 2 bases from V and 0 bases from J, with 10 bases between. The CDR3 is 15 amino acids. The germline V gene has CDR1 KGHSH and CDR2 LQKENI. The CDR3 DNA reads as TGTGCCAGCTCACCAACCACTAATTTGAACACTGAAGCTTTCTTT. Encoded protein: CASSPTTNLNTEAFF.

The rearrangement links TRBV7-2 to TRBJ2-7; 10 bases are a match to TRBD1. Trimming cost V 2 bases and J 6 bases; bases outside gene matches: 7. The V gene's germline CDR1 is SGHTA and CDR2 FQGNSA. This CDR3 has 15 residues. CDR3 region: CASSLRDRGLREQYF. In DNA form, the CDR3 reads TGTGCCAGCAGCTTAAGGGACAGGGGTCTTCGCGAGCAGTACTTC.

This clone has a handful of counts. The chain carries TRBV5-1 and TRBJ1-6, with TRBD1 as a possible D gene (5 bases). The CDR3 is 14 residues long. Germline V gene lookup returns CDR1 SGHRS and CDR2 YFSETQ. The V end lost 4 bases, the J end lost 10 bases, and 15 bases lay between the germline ends. CDR3 coding DNA: TGCGCCAGCAGCCCTGGGGGTACTGGCTCACCCCTCCACTTT. This gives the protein CASSPGGTGSPLHF. Drawing the rest from reference TRBV5-1 and TRBJ1-6, the complete variable domain is KAGVTQTPRYLIKTRGQQVTLSCSPISGHRSVSWYQQTPGQGLQFLFEYFSETQRNKGNFPGRFSGRQFSNSRSEMNVSTLELGDSALYLCASSPGGTGSPLHFGNGTRLTVT.

The chain links TRBV7-7 to TRBJ2-3, with D perhaps TRBD1 (5 bases). Trimming removed 6 bases at V and 1 base at J, with 11 bases between. CDR1 and CDR2 (germline): SSHAT, FNYEAQ (reference sequence). The CDR3 runs 14 residues. The CDR3 DNA follows: TGTGCCAGCAGTCATCTAGGGGGCACAGATACGCAGTATTTT. It translates to CASSHLGGTDTQYF.

Turning to this clone: The sample has other DNA sequences that encode this CDR3 too. The chain couples TRBV19 to TRBJ1-3; 7 nucleotides align to TRBD1. The germline gives CDR1 LNHDA, CDR2 SQIVND (reference sequence). The CDR3 sequence is 14 residues long. With V trimmed by 6 bases and J by 0 bases, 2 bases remained unmatched. The CDR3 is CASSRGSSGNTIYF. The CDR3 DNA reads as TGTGCCAGTAGCAGGGGGAGCTCTGGAAACACCATATATTTT. The full variable domain, its missing parts supplied by reference TRBV19 and TRBJ1-3, is DGGITQSPKYLFRKEGQNVTLSCEQNLNHDAMYWYRQDPGQGLRLIYYSQIVNDFQKGDIAEGYSVSREKKESFPLTVTSAQKNPTAFYLCASSRGSSGNTIYFGEGSWLTVV.

The J gene is TRBJ1-3, the V gene TRBV27; D call uncertain. The CDR3 extends over 16 amino acids. Trimming removed 4 bases at V and 1 base at J, with 14 bases between. The germline CDR1 and CDR2 sequences are MNHEY and SMNVEV (reference sequence). The DNA of the CDR3 is TGTGCCAGCAGTTCTACGATTACCGAGTCTGGAAACACCATATATTTT. Encoded protein: CASSSTITESGNTIYF.

The chain recombines TRBV30 with TRBJ2-4, with D possibly TRBD2 on 6 matching bases. This CDR3 region has 14 residues. In germline, CDR1 is GTSNPN, CDR2 SVGIG (reference sequence). The germline V and J ends were trimmed by 3 bases and 7 bases, with 16 bases remaining between them. The CDR3 here is CAWSPGSSVNIQYF. For the CDR3, the DNA is TGTGCCTGGAGCCCCGGGAGTAGCGTGAACATTCAGTACTTC.

In its sample, this clone was seen a few times. V is TRBV4-2 and J is TRBJ2-3; perhaps TRBD1 as D (6 bases). This CDR3 has 16 residues. Germline V gene data show CDR1 as LGHNA and CDR2 as YNFKEQ. The ends were cut back, 4 bases at V and 2 bases at J, with 16 bases in the middle. This CDR3 reads CASSPLVGTYTDTQYF. The CDR3 nucleotides read TGTGCCAGCAGCCCTCTTGTTGGGACATACACAGATACGCAGTATTTT.

The V call is TRBV7-9, the J call TRBJ2-1; D uncertain. The germline V gene has CDR1 SEHNR and CDR2 FQNEAQ (reference sequence). CDR3 length equals 16 residues. With 3 bases removed from V and 6 bases from J, the gap between germline ends came to 18 bases. In DNA form, the CDR3 reads TGTGCCAGCAGCTTGCAGACACATACTATGCGCAATGAGCAGTTCTTC. Protein product: CASSLQTHTMRNEQFF.

The genes are TRBV5-4 and TRBJ1-2; 7 bases line up with TRBD1. The CDR3 is made up of 14 amino acids. Germline values: CDR1 SGHNT, CDR2 YYREEE (reference sequence). Unmatched junction bases numbered 8, after V lost 4 bases and J lost 5 bases. Here the CDR3 reads CASSTGQEKYGYTF. DNA of the CDR3: TGTGCCAGCAGCACAGGACAGGAGAAGTATGGCTACACCTTC.

V gene TRBV11-2 combines with J gene TRBJ1-3; the match to TRBD1 covers 9 bases. The CDR3 is 15 amino acids. The J segment lost 1 base and the V segment lost 5 bases, leaving 3 bases of the junction unmatched. The V gene's germline CDR1 is SGHAT and CDR2 FQNNGV. CDR3 sequence: CASSIQGASGNTIYF. As DNA, the CDR3 is TGTGCCAGCAGCATACAGGGGGCGTCTGGAAACACCATATATTTT.

This CDR3 reads CASSVWTEQYF. The CDR3 DNA is TGTGCCAGCAGCGTCTGGACAGAGCAGTACTTC. The rearrangement uses TRBV5-6 and TRBJ2-7; perhaps TRBD1 as D (5 bases). The CDR3 is made up of 11 amino acids. V lost 4 bases to trimming and J lost 7 bases, with 9 bases between them. CDR1 SGHDT and CDR2 YYEEEE come from the germline V gene.

V gene TRBV11-1 combines with J gene TRBJ1-1; no clear D. Germline CDR1 reads SGHAT; CDR2 reads FQDESV (reference sequence). V gave up 3 bases and J gave up 1 base, with 6 bases separating them. The CDR3 sequence is 13 residues long. The CDR3 is CASSFDPNTEAFF. The CDR3 coding sequence is TGTGCCAGCAGCTTCGACCCGAACACTGAAGCTTTCTTT.